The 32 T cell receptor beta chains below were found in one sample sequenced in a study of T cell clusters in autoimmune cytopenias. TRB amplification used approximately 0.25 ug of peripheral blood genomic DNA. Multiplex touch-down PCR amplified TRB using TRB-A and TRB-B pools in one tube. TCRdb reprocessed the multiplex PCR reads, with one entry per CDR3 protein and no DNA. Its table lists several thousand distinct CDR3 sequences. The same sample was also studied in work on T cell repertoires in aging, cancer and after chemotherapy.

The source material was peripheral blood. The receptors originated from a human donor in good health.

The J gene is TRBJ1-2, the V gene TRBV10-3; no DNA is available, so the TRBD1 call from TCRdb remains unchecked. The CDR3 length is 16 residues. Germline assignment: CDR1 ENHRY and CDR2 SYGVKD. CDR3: CAISESGGLSNYGYTF.

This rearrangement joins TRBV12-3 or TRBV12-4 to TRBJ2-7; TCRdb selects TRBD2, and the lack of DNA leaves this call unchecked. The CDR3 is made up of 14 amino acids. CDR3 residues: CASSRTSGSYEQYF.

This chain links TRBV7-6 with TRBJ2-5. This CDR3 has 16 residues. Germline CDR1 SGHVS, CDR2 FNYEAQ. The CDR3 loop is CASSLEEVSWYATQYF. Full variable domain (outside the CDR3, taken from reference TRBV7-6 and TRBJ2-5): GAGVSQSPRYKVTKRGQDVALRCDPISGHVSLYWYRQALGQGPEFLTYFNYEAQQDKSGLPNDRFSAERPEGSISTLTIQRTEQRDSAMYRCASSLEEVSWYATQYFGPGTRLLVL.

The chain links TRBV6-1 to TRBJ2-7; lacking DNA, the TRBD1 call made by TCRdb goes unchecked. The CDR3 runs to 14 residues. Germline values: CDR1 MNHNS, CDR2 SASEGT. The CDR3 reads CASSGKDNSYEQYF.

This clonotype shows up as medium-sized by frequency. CDR3 region: CASRTSGRWNEQFF. The chain has TRBV6-5 and TRBJ2-1; TCRdb selects TRBD2, and the lack of DNA leaves this call unchecked. The CDR3 has 14 amino acids. Germline CDR1 and CDR2: MNHEY and SVGAGI.

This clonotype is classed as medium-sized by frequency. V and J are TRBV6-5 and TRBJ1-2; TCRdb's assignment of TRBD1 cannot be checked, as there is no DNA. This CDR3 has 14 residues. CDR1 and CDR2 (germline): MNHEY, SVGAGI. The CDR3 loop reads CASSRGQGGYGYTF.

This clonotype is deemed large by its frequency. CDR3 region: CASRITGANVLTF. J is TRBJ2-6 and V is TRBV19. CDR1 is LNHDA, CDR2 SQIVND, per germline (reference sequence). The CDR3 extends over 13 amino acids.

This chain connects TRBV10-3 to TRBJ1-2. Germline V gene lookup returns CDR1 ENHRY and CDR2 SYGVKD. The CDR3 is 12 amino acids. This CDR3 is CAIRGTAEGYTF.

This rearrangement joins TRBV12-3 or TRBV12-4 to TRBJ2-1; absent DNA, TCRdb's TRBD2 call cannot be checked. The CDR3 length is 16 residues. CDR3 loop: CASSPLAGWSYNEQFF.

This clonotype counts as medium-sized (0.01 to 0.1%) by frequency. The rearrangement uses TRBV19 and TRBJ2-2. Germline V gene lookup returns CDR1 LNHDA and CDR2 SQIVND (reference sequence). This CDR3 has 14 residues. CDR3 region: CASSIFSNTGELFF.

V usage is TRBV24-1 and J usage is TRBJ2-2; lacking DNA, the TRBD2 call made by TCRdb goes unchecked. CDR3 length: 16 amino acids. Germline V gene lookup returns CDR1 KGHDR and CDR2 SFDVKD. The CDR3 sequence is CATKAGSFANTGELFF.

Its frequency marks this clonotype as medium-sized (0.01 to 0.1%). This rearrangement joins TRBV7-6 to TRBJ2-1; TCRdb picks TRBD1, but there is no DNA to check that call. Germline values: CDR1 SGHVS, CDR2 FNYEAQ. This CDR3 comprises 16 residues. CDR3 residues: CASSLAGGASYNEQFF.

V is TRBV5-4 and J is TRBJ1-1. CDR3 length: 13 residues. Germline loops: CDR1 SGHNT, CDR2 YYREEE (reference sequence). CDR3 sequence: CASSLNFGKRAFF.

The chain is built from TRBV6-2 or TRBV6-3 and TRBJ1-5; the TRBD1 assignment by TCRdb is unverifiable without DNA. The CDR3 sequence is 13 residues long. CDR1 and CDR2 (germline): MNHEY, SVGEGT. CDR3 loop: CASSYYRGQPQHF.

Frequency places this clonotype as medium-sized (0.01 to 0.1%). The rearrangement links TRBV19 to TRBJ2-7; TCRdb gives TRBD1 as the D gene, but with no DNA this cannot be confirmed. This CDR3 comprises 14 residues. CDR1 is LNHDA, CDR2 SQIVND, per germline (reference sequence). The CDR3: CASSKGGYSYEQYF.

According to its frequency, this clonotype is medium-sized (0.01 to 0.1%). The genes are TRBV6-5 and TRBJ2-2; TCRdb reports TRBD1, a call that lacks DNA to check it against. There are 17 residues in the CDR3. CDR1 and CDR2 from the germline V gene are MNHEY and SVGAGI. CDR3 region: CASSRDRSFANTGELFF.

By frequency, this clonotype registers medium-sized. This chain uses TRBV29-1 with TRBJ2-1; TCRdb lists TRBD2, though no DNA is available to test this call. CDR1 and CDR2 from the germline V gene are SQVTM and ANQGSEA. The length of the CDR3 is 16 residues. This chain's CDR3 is CSVVGVQREGLNEQFF.

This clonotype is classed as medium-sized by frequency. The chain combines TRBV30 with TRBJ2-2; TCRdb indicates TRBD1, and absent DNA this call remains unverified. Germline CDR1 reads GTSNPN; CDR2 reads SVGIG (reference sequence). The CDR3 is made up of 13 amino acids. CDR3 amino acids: CAWSETGAGELFF.

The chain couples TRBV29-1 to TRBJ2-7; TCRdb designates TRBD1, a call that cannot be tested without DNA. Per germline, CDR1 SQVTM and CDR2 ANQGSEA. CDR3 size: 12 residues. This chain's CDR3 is CSVGGGAHEQYF.

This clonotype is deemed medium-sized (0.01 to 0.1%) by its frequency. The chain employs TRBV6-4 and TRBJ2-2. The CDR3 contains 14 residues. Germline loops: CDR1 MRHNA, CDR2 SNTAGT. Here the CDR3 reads CASSDSSWTGELFF.

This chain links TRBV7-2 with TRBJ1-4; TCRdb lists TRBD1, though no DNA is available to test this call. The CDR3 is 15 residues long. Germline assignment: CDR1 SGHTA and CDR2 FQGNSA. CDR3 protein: CASSLVGTGLEKLFF.

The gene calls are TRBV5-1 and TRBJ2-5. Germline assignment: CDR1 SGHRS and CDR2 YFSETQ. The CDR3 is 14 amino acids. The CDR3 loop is CASSLPGHQETQYF. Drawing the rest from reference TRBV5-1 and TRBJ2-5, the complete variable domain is KAGVTQTPRYLIKTRGQQVTLSCSPISGHRSVSWYQQTPGQGLQFLFEYFSETQRNKGNFPGRFSGRQFSNSRSEMNVSTLELGDSALYLCASSLPGHQETQYFGPGTRLLVL.

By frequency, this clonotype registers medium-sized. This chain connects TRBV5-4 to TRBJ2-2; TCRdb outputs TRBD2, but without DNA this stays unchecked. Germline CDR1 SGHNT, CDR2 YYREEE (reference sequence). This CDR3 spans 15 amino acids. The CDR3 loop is CASSLLAGNTGELFF.

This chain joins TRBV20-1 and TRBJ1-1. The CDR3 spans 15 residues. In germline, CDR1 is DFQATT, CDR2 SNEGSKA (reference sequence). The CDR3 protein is CSARDRPHGDTEAFF.

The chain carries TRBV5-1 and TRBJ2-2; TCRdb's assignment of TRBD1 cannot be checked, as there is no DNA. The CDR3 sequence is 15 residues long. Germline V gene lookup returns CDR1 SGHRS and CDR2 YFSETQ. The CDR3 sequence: CASSLYRAGGGELFF.

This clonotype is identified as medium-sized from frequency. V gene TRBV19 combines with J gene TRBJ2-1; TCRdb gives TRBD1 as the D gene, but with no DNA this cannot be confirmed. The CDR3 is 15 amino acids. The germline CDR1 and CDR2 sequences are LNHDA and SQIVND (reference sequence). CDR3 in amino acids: CASSIGTGSYNEQFF.

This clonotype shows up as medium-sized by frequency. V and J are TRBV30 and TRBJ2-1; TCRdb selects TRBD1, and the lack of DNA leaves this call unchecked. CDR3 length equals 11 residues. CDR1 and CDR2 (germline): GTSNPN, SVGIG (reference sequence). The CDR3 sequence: CAWGDRAQQFF.

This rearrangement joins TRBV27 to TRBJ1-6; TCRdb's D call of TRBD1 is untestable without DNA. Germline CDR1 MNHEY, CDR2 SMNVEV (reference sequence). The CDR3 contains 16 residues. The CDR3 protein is CASRFLGTGANSPLHF.

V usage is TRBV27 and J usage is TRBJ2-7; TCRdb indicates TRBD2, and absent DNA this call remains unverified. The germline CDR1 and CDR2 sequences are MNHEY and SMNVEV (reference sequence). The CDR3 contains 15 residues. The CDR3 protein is CASSFRAGVGYEQYF.

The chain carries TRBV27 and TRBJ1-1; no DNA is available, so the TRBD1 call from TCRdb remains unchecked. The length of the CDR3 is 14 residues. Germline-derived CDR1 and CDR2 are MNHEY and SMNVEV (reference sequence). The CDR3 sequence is CASIGQGANTEAFF.

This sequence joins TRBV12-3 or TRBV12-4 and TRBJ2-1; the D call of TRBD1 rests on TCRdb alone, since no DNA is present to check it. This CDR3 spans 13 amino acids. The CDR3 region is CASRLDSNNEQFF.

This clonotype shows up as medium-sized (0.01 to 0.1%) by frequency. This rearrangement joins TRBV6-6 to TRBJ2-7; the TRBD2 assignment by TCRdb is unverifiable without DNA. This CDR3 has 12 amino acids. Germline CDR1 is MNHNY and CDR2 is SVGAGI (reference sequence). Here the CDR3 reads CASSREGYEQYF.